This record covers a single TCR beta chain. Germline CDR1 is SGHKS and CDR2 is YYEKEE (reference sequence). The CDR3 loop spans 15 amino acids. Trimming removed 4 bases from V and 10 bases from J; junction bases left unmatched: 11. TCRdb's copy holds only in-frame clones and misses some; the assay was immunoSEQ multiplex PCR. The repertoire holds some 45,000 clones, over 70% seen once, with roughly 19% in the top ten. The sample originates from a study of blood T cell repertoires in COVID-19. This clonotype was sampled from an older man with acute or convalescent COVID-19. This sequence joins TRBV5-5 and TRBJ1-6, with TRBD1 matching over 7 bases. The sample comprised peripheral blood. For the CDR3, the DNA is TGTGCCAGCAGCCAGAGCTACCAGGGGGGCTCACCCCTCCACTTT. As protein: CASSQSYQGGSPLHF.